One and the same sample provided the 32 T cell receptor beta chains below, sequenced in a study of chemoradiotherapy in HPV16-positive cancers. Profiling relied on immunoSEQ multiplex PCR, and the TCRdb table lists in-frame clones only, not all of them. The sample contains over a thousand clones, around 86% of which appear only once. The sequences come from tumor tissue, collected from a patient who underwent chemoradiotherapy. The origin of the receptors is a human donor with HPV-associated anogenital cancer.

The chain couples TRBV5-1 to TRBJ2-7; a possible D gene is TRBD1 (6 bases). CDR3 length equals 14 residues. Per the germline V gene, CDR1 is SGHRS and CDR2 is YFSETQ. The V end lost 3 bases, the J end lost 4 bases, and 14 bases lay between the germline ends. CDR3 loop: CASSSGTGLYEQYF. The CDR3 DNA is TGCGCCAGCAGCTCTGGTACAGGGCTATACGAGCAGTACTTC.

The genes are TRBV2 and TRBJ2-5; the D gene is possibly TRBD1 (6 bases). Deletions cut 4 bases from V and 13 bases from J, with 16 bases between. Germline V lookup: CDR1 SNHLY, CDR2 FYNNEI. The CDR3 spans 12 residues. The CDR3 sequence is CASSASGTTRYF. CDR3 DNA sequence: TGTGCCAGCAGTGCCTCCGGGACAACGCGGTACTTC. Supplemented by reference TRBV2 and TRBJ2-5, the full variable domain reads EPEVTQTPSHQVTQMGQEVILRCVPISNHLYFYWYRQILGQKVEFLVSFYNNEISEKSEIFDDQFSVERPDGSNFTLKIRSTKLEDSAMYFCASSASGTTRYFGPGTRLLVL.

This clone was found a few times. J is TRBJ2-2 and V is TRBV5-6; D may match TRBD1 or TRBD2 (5 bases each). The CDR3 is 15 amino acids. Trimming cost V 0 bases and J 3 bases, with 9 bases left between them. Germline V lookup: CDR1 SGHDT, CDR2 YYEEEE. CDR3: CASSLVQGDTGELFF. CDR3 in DNA: TGTGCCAGCAGCTTGGTCCAGGGAGACACCGGGGAGCTGTTTTTT.

The gene calls are TRBV6-4 and TRBJ2-1; 15 nucleotides line up with TRBD2. CDR3 length: 15 amino acids. Germline V gene data show CDR1 as MRHNA and CDR2 as SNTAGT. The J segment lost 6 bases and the V segment lost 4 bases, leaving 1 base of the junction unmatched. The CDR3 is CASSGTSGGANEQFF. CDR3 nucleotides: TGTGCCAGCAGTGGGACTAGCGGGGGGGCCAATGAGCAGTTCTTC.

The chain combines TRBV19 with TRBJ2-5; a possible D gene is TRBD2 (6 bases). V lost 5 bases and J lost 6, with 16 bases in between. Germline V CDR1 and CDR2: LNHDA, SQIVND (reference sequence). The CDR3 spans 14 residues. CDR3: CASSSSGTSKTQYF. In DNA, the CDR3 is TGTGCCAGTAGTTCGTCCGGGACTTCGAAGACCCAGTACTTC.

The chain joins TRBV5-4 to TRBJ2-5, with D perhaps TRBD1 or TRBD2 (5 bases each). This CDR3 contains 14 residues. The V and J ends lost 0 bases and 5 bases respectively, with 11 bases between them. Per the germline V gene, CDR1 is SGHNT and CDR2 is YYREEE (reference sequence). CDR3 sequence (DNA): TGTGCCAGCAGCTTGGCGGGACCGCGGGAGACCCAGTACTTC. It translates to CASSLAGPRETQYF.

This chain links TRBV11-3 with TRBJ1-3, with a tentative D call TRBD1 (6 bases). The CDR3 runs 13 residues. V was trimmed by 4 bases and J by 2 bases, leaving 6 bases between them. Germline V lookup: CDR1 SGHNT, CDR2 YENEEA. CDR3 protein: CASSSGAGNTIYF. The CDR3 bases are TGTGCCAGCAGCTCAGGGGCTGGAAACACCATATATTTT.

The chain recombines TRBV2 with TRBJ2-1, with a tentative D call TRBD1 (5 bases). The CDR3 runs 13 residues. Germline V gene sequence: CDR1 SNHLY, CDR2 FYNNEI. Trimming shortened V by 2 bases and J by 6 bases, and 8 bases separated the two germline ends. CDR3: CASSEQGLNEQFF. The DNA for the CDR3 is TGTGCCAGCAGTGAACAGGGTCTCAATGAGCAGTTCTTC. Full variable domain (rest looked up from reference TRBV2 and TRBJ2-1): EPEVTQTPSHQVTQMGQEVILRCVPISNHLYFYWYRQILGQKVEFLVSFYNNEISEKSEIFDDQFSVERPDGSNFTLKIRSTKLEDSAMYFCASSEQGLNEQFFGPGTRLTVL.

The chain joins TRBV11-2 to TRBJ1-1, with D possibly being TRBD1 (5 bases). V gave up 5 bases and J gave up 5 bases, with 27 bases separating them. The germline V gene encodes CDR1 SGHAT and CDR2 FQNNGV. This CDR3 is built from 18 residues. CDR3 amino acids: CASSHGFPRAGLPTEAFF. CDR3 DNA sequence: TGTGCCAGCAGCCACGGATTCCCGCGGGCAGGGCTCCCAACTGAAGCTTTCTTT.

This chain links TRBV19 with TRBJ1-1; D is unclear. From germline, CDR1 is LNHDA and CDR2 SQIVND (reference sequence). The CDR3 totals 16 residues. V was shortened by 3 bases and J by 1 base, with 15 bases between the two germline ends. CDR3 sequence (DNA): TGTGCCAGTAGTATTCTGACGGGGAGCGGGAACACTGAAGCTTTCTTT. Protein product: CASSILTGSGNTEAFF.

V is TRBV29-1 and J is TRBJ2-3; the match to TRBD2 covers 12 bases. The CDR3 spans 16 residues. The trim removed 1 base at V and 1 base at J, leaving 3 bases unmatched. Per the germline V gene, CDR1 is SQVTM and CDR2 is ANQGSEA. The CDR3 DNA reads TGCAGCGTTGAAGCAACTAGCGGGGGGCGCACAGATACGCAGTATTTT. Protein product: CSVEATSGGRTDTQYF.

The V and J genes are TRBV6-1 and TRBJ1-2; no clear D gene. Germline V lookup: CDR1 MNHNS, CDR2 SASEGT. This CDR3 comprises 14 residues. Between the trimmed V and J ends, which lost 3 bases and 7 bases, there was a span of 15 bases. The CDR3 is CASSDGQVSRGYTF. DNA of the CDR3: TGTGCCAGCAGTGACGGGCAGGTCAGTCGTGGCTACACCTTC.

The rearrangement links TRBV5-1 to TRBJ1-2; possibly TRBD1 for D (6 bases). This CDR3 has 14 residues. The germline V gene has CDR1 SGHRS and CDR2 YFSETQ. Trimming left V 4 bases short and J 7 bases short, with 17 bases between. CDR3 sequence reads: CASSPLDSYGGYTF. DNA of the CDR3: TGCGCCAGCAGCCCACTGGACAGCTACGGTGGCTACACCTTC. The full variable domain, in which reference TRBV5-1 and TRBJ1-2 provide the parts outside the CDR3, is KAGVTQTPRYLIKTRGQQVTLSCSPISGHRSVSWYQQTPGQGLQFLFEYFSETQRNKGNFPGRFSGRQFSNSRSEMNVSTLELGDSALYLCASSPLDSYGGYTFGSGTRLTVV.

There are a few counts of this clone. This rearrangement joins TRBV6-5 to TRBJ2-1, with 13 bases fitting TRBD2. CDR1 is MNHEY and CDR2 is SVGAGI in the germline V gene. J lost 10 bases, V lost 4 bases, and 1 base had no gene match. CDR3 length equals 13 residues. Here the CDR3 reads CASSWGLAGEQFF. The DNA of the CDR3 is TGTGCCAGCAGTTGGGGACTAGCGGGAGAGCAGTTCTTC.

This rearrangement joins TRBV10-3 to TRBJ2-2; perhaps TRBD1 as D (6 bases). The CDR3 is 13 amino acids. The V end lost 7 bases, the J end lost 7 bases, and 13 bases lay between the germline ends. The germline V gene has CDR1 ENHRY and CDR2 SYGVKD. The CDR3: CAITEGGSGELFF. The CDR3 DNA sequence: TGTGCCATCACTGAAGGGGGTAGCGGGGAGCTGTTTTTT.

The chain is built from TRBV9 and TRBJ1-2; no clear D. Germline values: CDR1 SGDLS, CDR2 YYNGEE. The ends were cut back, 3 bases at V and 2 bases at J, with 8 bases in the middle. The CDR3 covers 13 residues. CDR3 sequence (DNA): TGTGCCAGCAGCGCCACAGAAAACTATGGCTACACCTTC. Its protein product is CASSATENYGYTF.

The V gene is TRBV2, the J gene TRBJ2-1; the D is unclear. Germline-derived CDR1 and CDR2 are SNHLY and FYNNEI. The V end was cut by 2 bases, the J end by 12 bases, with 14 bases between. The CDR3 runs to 13 residues. The CDR3 DNA follows: TGTGCCAGCAGTGAAACACCCGACTTAGGGCAGTTCTTC. Encoded protein: CASSETPDLGQFF.

The chain joins TRBV18 to TRBJ2-7; 11 bases match TRBD1. The J segment lost 5 bases and the V segment lost 8 bases, leaving 8 bases of the junction unmatched. This CDR3 contains 14 residues. Germline V gene lookup returns CDR1 KGHSH and CDR2 LQKENI. CDR3 sequence (DNA): TGTGCCAGCGCTACTGGGACAGGGGGAAACGAGCAGTACTTC. Encoded protein: CASATGTGGNEQYF.

The chain employs TRBV18 and TRBJ2-3; TRBD2 aligns across 11 bases. V trimming: 4 bases; J trimming: 5 bases; junction bases outside the gene matches: 8. Per germline, CDR1 KGHSH and CDR2 LQKENI. The CDR3 is 16 amino acids. CDR3 in DNA: TGTGCCAGCTCACGTCCACTAGCGGGGGTTTTAGATACGCAGTATTTT. It encodes CASSRPLAGVLDTQYF. The complete variable domain, with remaining parts taken from reference TRBV18 and TRBJ2-3, reads NAGVMQNPRHLVRRRGQEARLRCSPMKGHSHVYWYRQLPEEGLKFMVYLQKENIIDESGMPKERFSAEFPKEGPSILRIQQVVRGDSAAYFCASSRPLAGVLDTQYFGPGTRLTVL.

The chain recombines TRBV6-1 with TRBJ1-2, with D perhaps matching TRBD1 (6 bases). The CDR3 extends over 13 amino acids. Between the trimmed V and J ends, which lost 1 base and 7 bases, there was a span of 10 bases. CDR1 and CDR2 from the germline V gene are MNHNS and SASEGT. This CDR3 is CASSEGPRGGYTF. The DNA for the CDR3 is TGTGCCAGCAGTGAAGGACCCAGGGGTGGCTACACCTTC.

The rearrangement links TRBV7-3 to TRBJ2-1, with 7 bases matching TRBD1. In germline, CDR1 is SGHTA, CDR2 FQGTGA. With 1 base clipped from V and 5 bases from J, the junction kept 8 bases outside the gene matches. The CDR3 loop spans 16 amino acids. CDR3 sequence: CASSLKPGQPNNEQFF. Written as DNA, the CDR3 is TGTGCCAGCAGCTTAAAACCGGGACAGCCTAACAATGAGCAGTTCTTC.

This clone came up a few times. This chain connects TRBV7-8 to TRBJ1-2; D not resolved. This CDR3 has 15 amino acids. Germline V gene data show CDR1 as SGHVS and CDR2 as FQNEAQ. The germline V and J ends were trimmed by 2 bases and 7 bases, with 17 bases remaining between them. This CDR3 is CASSLLGSSSGGYTF. For the CDR3, the DNA is TGTGCCAGCAGCTTACTTGGTTCCTCGTCCGGTGGCTACACCTTC.

V is TRBV19 and J is TRBJ1-5; TRBD1 agrees at 7 bases. The CDR3 is made up of 13 amino acids. J was trimmed by 7 bases and V by 7 bases; bases with no gene match: 7. In germline, CDR1 is LNHDA, CDR2 SQIVND (reference sequence). CDR3 sequence: CASTTGTEQPQHF. CDR3 sequence (DNA): TGTGCCAGTACCACCGGGACAGAACAGCCCCAGCATTTT. The whole variable domain, remainder taken from reference TRBV19 and TRBJ1-5, is DGGITQSPKYLFRKEGQNVTLSCEQNLNHDAMYWYRQDPGQGLRLIYYSQIVNDFQKGDIAEGYSVSREKKESFPLTVTSAQKNPTAFYLCASTTGTEQPQHFGDGTRLSIL.

The chain is built from TRBV2 and TRBJ1-5; a weak D match, TRBD1 (5 bases). Germline V gene sequence: CDR1 SNHLY, CDR2 FYNNEI. The CDR3 runs 18 residues. V dropped 5 bases and J dropped 0 bases, with 20 bases sitting between them. The CDR3 is CASSRRDSAQYSNQPQHF. The CDR3 DNA sequence: TGTGCCAGCAGTCGTAGGGACTCCGCCCAATATAGCAATCAGCCCCAGCATTTT.

The J gene is TRBJ2-7, the V gene TRBV6-5; tentatively, D is TRBD1 or TRBD2 (6 bases each). Trimming pared 8 bases from V and 1 base from J, leaving 18 bases between. The CDR3 is 15 residues long. Germline V gene sequence: CDR1 MNHEY, CDR2 SVGAGI. This CDR3 is CASRGGGTASYEQYF. Written as DNA, the CDR3 is TGTGCCAGCCGTGGAGGGGGTACGGCATCCTACGAGCAGTACTTC.

This chain connects TRBV29-1 to TRBJ2-5; D remains ambiguous. The CDR3 is 13 residues long. Germline V CDR1 and CDR2: SQVTM, ANQGSEA. The V and J ends lost 3 bases and 5 bases respectively, with 13 bases between them. CDR3 amino acids: CSVEAVGSETQYF. Here the CDR3 DNA reads TGCAGCGTTGAGGCAGTCGGATCGGAGACCCAGTACTTC.

The chain employs TRBV19 and TRBJ2-3, with 7 nucleotides matching TRBD1. This CDR3 has 12 amino acids. Germline V CDR1 and CDR2: LNHDA, SQIVND (reference sequence). Unmatched junction bases numbered 1, after V lost 6 bases and J lost 4 bases. CDR3 DNA sequence: TGTGCCAGTAGCAGGGGGTCAGATACGCAGTATTTT. As protein: CASSRGSDTQYF.

V and J are TRBV7-6 and TRBJ2-5, with D tentatively TRBD1 (6 bases). Germline CDR1 and CDR2: SGHVS and FNYEAQ. CDR3 length: 15 residues. V dropped 5 bases and J dropped 8 bases, with 21 bases sitting between them. CDR3 region: CASSPAGGSKRTQYF. The CDR3 coding sequence is TGTGCCAGCAGCCCGGCTGGGGGCTCCAAGAGAACCCAGTACTTC. Supplemented by reference TRBV7-6 and TRBJ2-5, the full variable domain reads GAGVSQSPRYKVTKRGQDVALRCDPISGHVSLYWYRQALGQGPEFLTYFNYEAQQDKSGLPNDRFSAERPEGSISTLTIQRTEQRDSAMYRCASSPAGGSKRTQYFGPGTRLLVL.

This clone was picked up a small number of times. This chain links TRBV6-1 with TRBJ1-1, with D possibly TRBD1 on 6 matching bases. This CDR3 has 15 amino acids. Trimming took 7 bases from V and 1 from J, leaving 16 bases between them. In germline, CDR1 is MNHNS, CDR2 SASEGT. CDR3 region: CASNPRGQGNTEAFF. The CDR3 DNA is TGTGCCAGCAACCCCCGGGGGCAGGGGAACACTGAAGCTTTCTTT.

The genes are TRBV30 and TRBJ1-5; D uncertain. V was clipped by 0 bases and J by 1 base, with 22 bases between them. There are 19 residues in the CDR3. Germline V lookup: CDR1 GTSNPN, CDR2 SVGIG (reference sequence). CDR3 nucleotide sequence: TGTGCCTGGAGTGTAAGGACGGCCTCCCAACCTTGGAGCAATCAGCCCCAGCATTTT. Its translation: CAWSVRTASQPWSNQPQHF.

The chain employs TRBV7-2 and TRBJ1-1; 8 positions agree with TRBD1. In germline, CDR1 is SGHTA, CDR2 FQGNSA. The CDR3 consists of 17 residues. V gave up 2 bases and J gave up 4 bases; unmatched junction bases: 12. The CDR3 DNA follows: TGTGCCAGCAGCTTACGGAGGACAGGGTCGAGGAGCACTGAAGCTTTCTTT. Translating gives CASSLRRTGSRSTEAFF.

This sequence joins TRBV11-1 and TRBJ2-3, with a weak D call TRBD1 (5 bases). The germline V gene has CDR1 SGHAT and CDR2 FQDESV (reference sequence). V lost 1 base, J lost 4 bases, and 15 bases lay in between. This CDR3 comprises 16 residues. The chain's CDR3 is CASSLGFRVGPDTQYF. CDR3 nucleotides: TGTGCCAGCAGCTTAGGTTTCAGGGTGGGCCCAGATACGCAGTATTTT.